Below are 17 T cell receptor beta chains sequenced from a single sample in a study of T cell repertoires in cytomegalovirus infection (dated by TCRdb to about 2019). What this sample's treatment or condition label stands for: in vitro stimulation with specific CMV peptide epitopes to enrich CMV-specific T cells. Which antigens these TCRs recognize remains unknown. Instrument on record: Illumina HiSeq 1500. Starting from the raw public reads, TCRdb applied fastp trimming at Q25, assembled clones with MiXCR and retained in-frame beta chains. Under each unique CDR3 protein, matching rows form one entry showing the most common genes and DNA. The sample yields 750,000 to 950,000 distinct CDR3 sequences; almost 30% were counted once. The biggest ten clones account for under 15% of the sample. The material was cultured CD8+ T cells from PBMCs, obtained from culture after CMV antigen stimulation. The receptors derive from a human donor in good health (CMV status not recorded). Some clones in this sample may be carry-over from other donors' samples.

The chain combines TRBV13 with TRBJ1-2; TRBD1 matches 9 bases. Losses at the gene ends were 5 bases for V and 3 bases for J; bases not matched to a gene: 7. Germline CDR1 and CDR2: PRHDT and FYEKMQ (reference sequence). This CDR3 comprises 15 residues. CDR3 sequence reads: CASSRTGGSDYGYTF. CDR3 nucleotides: TGTGCCAGCAGCCGAACAGGGGGCTCGGACTATGGCTACACCTTC.

Points on this clonotype: A much larger clone differs from this one at a single base, so this may be a read error. The rearrangement joins TRBV7-4 to TRBJ1-4; D is ambiguous. Germline-derived CDR1 and CDR2 are SGHVT and SQSDAQ. The CDR3 extends over 15 amino acids. The CDR3 DNA follows: TGTGCCAGCAGCCCCGGAGAGGCAACTAATGAAAAACTGGTTTTT. The encoded protein is CASSPGEATNEKLVF.

This clonotype has just a few counts. This rearrangement joins TRBV7-6 to TRBJ2-1; D is perhaps TRBD2 (6 bases). CDR3 length: 17 residues. The V gene's germline CDR1 is SGHVS and CDR2 FNYEAQ. V was trimmed by 4 bases and J by 1 base, leaving 17 bases between them. The DNA for the CDR3 is TGTGCCAGCAGCTCATTTCGACTAGGCGTATCCTACAATGAGCAGTTCTTC. This translates into CASSSFRLGVSYNEQFF.

The J gene is TRBJ1-3, the V gene TRBV20-1; D is uncertain. The CDR3 is 14 residues long. The germline gives CDR1 DFQATT, CDR2 SNEGSKA (reference sequence). V was shortened by 3 bases and J by 2 bases, with 11 bases between the two germline ends. The DNA for the CDR3 is TGCAGTGCTAGCGCGCATCGGACTGGAAACACCATATATTTT. Protein product: CSASAHRTGNTIYF.

The J gene is TRBJ2-1, the V gene TRBV12-3 or TRBV12-4, with D perhaps matching TRBD2 (5 bases). V was clipped by 4 bases and J by 6 bases, with 19 bases between them. CDR3 length: 16 amino acids. The CDR3 DNA is TGTGCCAGCAGTTCAGCCACAATGAGGGCAGGCAATGAGCAGTTCTTC. The encoded protein is CASSSATMRAGNEQFF.

The gene calls are TRBV5-4 and TRBJ2-1; 9 nucleotides line up with TRBD2. Per the germline V gene, CDR1 is SGHNT and CDR2 is YYREEE (reference sequence). The CDR3 loop spans 16 amino acids. Unmatched junction bases numbered 13, after V lost 4 bases and J lost 8 bases. The chain's CDR3 is CASSPFAGGGGDEQFF. CDR3 nucleotide sequence: TGTGCCAGCAGCCCCTTTGCGGGGGGGGGAGGTGATGAGCAGTTCTTC.

Comments on this clonotype: The junction and the germline gene differ at one end; a read error may be behind it. The V and J genes are TRBV2 and TRBJ1-1; the match to TRBD1 covers 10 bases. The CDR3 loop spans 16 amino acids. CDR1 is SNHLY and CDR2 is FYNNEI in the germline V gene. This CDR3 is CAGRGTGDGEDTEAFF. In nucleotides, the CDR3 is TGTGCCGGCAGGGGGACAGGGGACGGGGAGGACACTGAAGCTTTCTTT.

The V and J genes are TRBV12-3 or TRBV12-4 and TRBJ1-3; possibly TRBD1 for D (6 bases). This CDR3 is built from 15 residues. Trimming shortened V by 5 bases and J by 0 bases, and 11 bases separated the two germline ends. The chain's CDR3 is CASSATGYSGNTIYF. The CDR3 coding sequence is TGTGCCAGCAGTGCCACAGGGTACTCTGGAAACACCATATATTTT.

This clonotype was seen ten or more times. The V gene is TRBV12-3 or TRBV12-4, the J gene TRBJ2-2, with D perhaps matching TRBD1 (5 bases). The V and J ends lost 5 bases and 3 bases respectively, with 13 bases between them. The CDR3 extends over 15 amino acids. The CDR3 spells CASSPTGVDTGELFF. The CDR3 bases are TGTGCCAGCAGTCCAACAGGAGTAGACACCGGGGAGCTGTTTTTT.

This chain connects TRBV6-5 to TRBJ1-1, with D unclear. Germline V CDR1 and CDR2: MNHEY, SVGAGI. V was cut by 0 bases and J by 6 bases, with 8 bases left in between. The CDR3 is 13 amino acids. CDR3 DNA sequence: TGTGCCAGCAGTTACTCGAATAACGCTGAAGCTTTCTTT. Protein product: CASSYSNNAEAFF.

The genes are TRBV6-1 and TRBJ2-2; D not certain. This CDR3 is built from 14 residues. Trimming removed 3 bases from V and 6 bases from J, with 11 bases in between. The germline gives CDR1 MNHNS, CDR2 SASEGT. For the CDR3, the DNA is TGTGCCAGCAGTGATACCATAGGCGCCGGGGAGCTGTTTTTT. Protein: CASSDTIGAGELFF.

This clonotype was recorded many times. This chain joins TRBV7-2 and TRBJ2-5, with D possibly being TRBD1 (6 bases). Germline V CDR1 and CDR2: SGHTA, FQGNSA. The CDR3 contains 17 residues. The V and J ends lost 4 bases and 5 bases respectively, with 23 bases between them. CDR3 sequence (DNA): TGTGCCAGCAGCTCCCCAGGGGCAGGCCCTATGGAGGAGACCCAGTACTTC. This codes for CASSSPGAGPMEETQYF.

This clonotype was observed many times. This rearrangement joins TRBV7-9 to TRBJ2-5, with 7 nucleotides matching TRBD2. V was clipped by 1 base and J by 2 bases; unmatched bases: 7. CDR3 length: 16 residues. Germline V CDR1 and CDR2: SEHNR, FQNEAQ (reference sequence). In DNA form, the CDR3 reads TGTGCCAGCAGCTTAGACTCGGGGGGTTTACAAGAGACCCAGTACTTC. Translated: CASSLDSGGLQETQYF.

This clonotype was observed a handful of times. The chain links TRBV7-9 to TRBJ2-2; TRBD1 might be the D (5 bases). The V and J ends lost 3 bases and 0 bases respectively, with 14 bases between them. The CDR3 contains 17 residues. Germline CDR1 SEHNR, CDR2 FQNEAQ (reference sequence). The CDR3 bases are TGTGCCAGCAGCTTCTCACGGGCAGGGACGAACACCGGGGAGCTGTTTTTT. The encoded protein is CASSFSRAGTNTGELFF. Drawing the rest from reference TRBV7-9 and TRBJ2-2, the complete variable domain is DTGVSQNPRHKITKRGQNVTFRCDPISEHNRLYWYRQTLGQGPEFLTYFQNEAQLEKSRLLSDRFSAERPKGSFSTLEIQRTEQGDSAMYLCASSFSRAGTNTGELFFGEGSRLTVL.

There are many counts of this clonotype. The chain is built from TRBV7-9 and TRBJ2-1; 8 bases are a match to TRBD2. Losses at the gene ends were 0 bases for V and 7 bases for J; bases not matched to a gene: 5. This CDR3 has 15 amino acids. Germline CDR1 is SEHNR and CDR2 is FQNEAQ (reference sequence). The CDR3: CASSLARASGNEQFF. CDR3 nucleotide sequence: TGTGCCAGCAGCTTAGCGCGTGCTAGCGGGAATGAGCAGTTCTTC. Supplemented by reference TRBV7-9 and TRBJ2-1, the full variable domain reads DTGVSQNPRHKITKRGQNVTFRCDPISEHNRLYWYRQTLGQGPEFLTYFQNEAQLEKSRLLSDRFSAERPKGSFSTLEIQRTEQGDSAMYLCASSLARASGNEQFFGPGTRLTVL.

The rearrangement links TRBV6-1 to TRBJ2-3, with TRBD2 identical over 9 bases. Trimming cost V 1 base and J 4 bases; bases outside gene matches: 9. CDR1 is MNHNS, CDR2 SASEGT, per germline. The CDR3 is made up of 17 amino acids. The CDR3 spells CASSEEREDPEADTQYF. The DNA for the CDR3 is TGTGCCAGCAGTGAAGAGCGGGAGGACCCAGAAGCAGATACGCAGTATTTT.

The rearrangement joins TRBV6-2 or TRBV6-3 to TRBJ2-7, with unresolved D. Trimming pared 4 bases from V and 0 bases from J, leaving 7 bases between. Germline V CDR1 and CDR2: MNHEY, SVGEGT. The CDR3 has 13 residues. CDR3 region: CASSSALSYEQYV. The CDR3 DNA sequence: TGTGCCAGCAGTTCCGCCCTCTCCTACGAGCAGTACGTC.